The 16 T cell receptor beta chains in this list originate from one sample, sequenced in a study of T cell clones after liver transplantation. This table comes from immunoSEQ multiplex PCR, and its TCRdb copy is limited to in-frame clones, with some not included. The sample has 70,000 or so clones; about 92% are singletons. The material sequenced was CD4+ T cells from blood, taken before liver transplant. The source of these receptors is a human donor who received a liver transplant.

This chain connects TRBV9 to TRBJ2-2, with 9 bases fitting TRBD1. V was pared by 5 bases and J by 1 base, with 3 bases of the junction left unmatched. The CDR3 runs 15 residues. Germline V gene lookup returns CDR1 SGDLS and CDR2 YYNGEE. The CDR3 sequence is CASRLGQGNTGELFF. The DNA for the CDR3 is TGTGCCAGCAGACTGGGACAGGGGAACACCGGGGAGCTGTTTTTT.

The chain recombines TRBV19 with TRBJ2-7; 7 bases line up with TRBD1. The CDR3 runs to 14 residues. The germline gives CDR1 LNHDA, CDR2 SQIVND (reference sequence). J lost 5 bases, V lost 5 bases, and 9 bases had no gene match. The CDR3 here is CASSLTGLFHEQYF. CDR3 in DNA: TGTGCCAGTAGTCTGACAGGGTTATTCCACGAGCAGTACTTC.

CDR3: CAVKAVREAFF. CDR3 bases: TGTGCCGTAAAAGCAGTACGTGAAGCTTTCTTT. The V and J genes are TRBV6-1 and TRBJ1-1; the D is unclear. CDR3 size: 11 residues. Between the trimmed V and J ends, which lost 11 bases and 7 bases, there was a span of 14 bases. Germline-derived CDR1 and CDR2 are MNHNS and SASEGT.

The J gene is TRBJ1-3, the V gene TRBV2; D might be TRBD1 (5 bases). This CDR3 region has 15 residues. Trimming took off 5 bases at V and 0 bases at J, with 11 bases between the two ends. CDR1 SNHLY and CDR2 FYNNEI come from the germline V gene. The CDR3 protein is CASSFRGSSGNTIYF. DNA for the CDR3: TGTGCCAGCAGTTTTCGGGGGAGCTCTGGAAACACCATATATTTT. Drawing the rest from reference TRBV2 and TRBJ1-3, the complete variable domain is EPEVTQTPSHQVTQMGQEVILRCVPISNHLYFYWYRQILGQKVEFLVSFYNNEISEKSEIFDDQFSVERPDGSNFTLKIRSTKLEDSAMYFCASSFRGSSGNTIYFGEGSWLTVV.

Only one count was recorded for this clone. This sequence joins TRBV7-8 and TRBJ1-3; possibly TRBD1 for D (5 bases). The ends were cut back, 1 base at V and 3 bases at J, with 7 bases in the middle. Germline CDR1 SGHVS, CDR2 FQNEAQ. This CDR3 has 14 amino acids. The CDR3 coding sequence is TGTGCCAGCAGCTTAGGACAGTATGGAAACACCATATATTTT. It is translated as CASSLGQYGNTIYF.

The rearrangement links TRBV21-1 to TRBJ1-5; the tabulated D call, TRBD1, remains unverified against the DNA. TRBV21-1 is a pseudogene locus. There are 16 residues in the CDR3. Here the CDR3 reads CASSARPDSRNQPQHF. CDR3 DNA sequence: TGTGCCAGCAGCGCTCGACCAGACAGCCGCAATCAGCCCCAGCATTTT.

The J gene is TRBJ2-6, the V gene TRBV6-4; D gene unclear. CDR3 length equals 14 residues. Germline V gene data show CDR1 as MRHNA and CDR2 as SNTAGT. Trimming left V 6 bases short and J 0 bases short, with 6 bases between. CDR3 protein: CASSVTSGANVLTF. The CDR3, as DNA: TGTGCCAGCAGCGTGACCTCTGGGGCCAACGTCCTGACTTTC.

The table lists this clone with a count of one. The chain carries TRBV11-3 and TRBJ2-5, with 8 nucleotides matching TRBD1. With V trimmed by 4 bases and J by 3 bases, 7 bases remained unmatched. Germline V gives CDR1 SGHNT, CDR2 YENEEA. This CDR3 is 15 amino acids long. The CDR3 is CASSSRTGKKETQYF. DNA of the CDR3: TGTGCCAGCAGCTCGCGGACAGGGAAAAAAGAGACCCAGTACTTC.

This sequence joins TRBV11-3 and TRBJ2-1, with D maybe TRBD1 (6 bases). Germline loops: CDR1 SGHNT, CDR2 YENEEA. The CDR3 sequence is 16 residues long. The V and J ends lost 1 base and 5 bases respectively, with 15 bases between them. The CDR3 nucleotides read TGTGCCAGCAGCTTAGTCAGGGGTCCCCAAAACAATGAGCAGTTCTTC. Protein sequence: CASSLVRGPQNNEQFF.

The gene calls are TRBV6-1 and TRBJ2-2; D call uncertain. Germline V gives CDR1 MNHNS, CDR2 SASEGT. This CDR3 contains 13 residues. The germline V and J ends were trimmed by 3 bases and 6 bases, with 8 bases remaining between them. The DNA for the CDR3 is TGTGCCAGCAGTGACCCCGGGTCCGGGGAGCTGTTTTTT. Translation: CASSDPGSGELFF.

The chain couples TRBV2 to TRBJ1-4, with D uncertain. CDR3 length equals 14 residues. V was pared by 9 bases and J by 4 bases, with 15 bases between. Germline V gene data show CDR1 as SNHLY and CDR2 as FYNNEI. The DNA for the CDR3 is TGTGCCAGTAGGACGGAGGAATATAATGAAAAACTGTTTTTT. Its translation: CASRTEEYNEKLFF. The full variable domain, in which reference TRBV2 and TRBJ1-4 provide the parts outside the CDR3, is EPEVTQTPSHQVTQMGQEVILRCVPISNHLYFYWYRQILGQKVEFLVSFYNNEISEKSEIFDDQFSVERPDGSNFTLKIRSTKLEDSAMYFCASRTEEYNEKLFFGSGTQLSVL.

This sequence joins TRBV29-1 and TRBJ1-1; 7 bases match TRBD1. Germline trimming cut 6 bases from V and 0 bases from J; bases unmatched to any gene: 7. This CDR3 comprises 14 residues. CDR1 and CDR2 (germline): SQVTM, ANQGSEA. The CDR3 sequence: CSVPGTAMNTEAFF. The CDR3 nucleotides are TGCAGCGTCCCGGGGACAGCGATGAACACTGAAGCTTTCTTT.

This chain uses TRBV5-1 with TRBJ1-2, with D possibly TRBD1 on 6 matching bases. This CDR3 region has 13 residues. Deletions cut 4 bases from V and 4 bases from J, with 11 bases between. Germline CDR1 reads SGHRS; CDR2 reads YFSETQ. The chain's CDR3 is CASSAGEIYGYTF. DNA for the CDR3: TGCGCCAGCAGCGCAGGGGAAATCTATGGCTACACCTTC.

The rearrangement links TRBV19 to TRBJ2-1; 8 bases align to TRBD1. From germline, CDR1 is LNHDA and CDR2 SQIVND (reference sequence). This CDR3 has 13 residues. J gave up 12 bases and V 5 bases, and 9 bases lay outside the gene matches. The CDR3 DNA follows: TGTGCCAGTAGTCCCGGACAGGGCTCACGGCAGTTCTTC. Translated, it gives CASSPGQGSRQFF.

J is TRBJ1-2 and V is TRBV5-1, with TRBD1 matching over 9 bases. Germline V lookup: CDR1 SGHRS, CDR2 YFSETQ. The CDR3 has 15 amino acids. Trimming cost V 0 bases and J 6 bases; bases outside gene matches: 6. CDR3 sequence reads: CASSLGNTGGDGYTF. For the CDR3, the DNA is TGCGCCAGCAGCTTGGGAAATACAGGGGGCGATGGCTACACCTTC.

J is TRBJ1-1 and V is TRBV19; D gene ambiguous. V lost 0 bases and J 1 base, leaving 9 bases between the germline ends. The V gene's germline CDR1 is LNHDA and CDR2 SQIVND (reference sequence). The CDR3 totals 15 residues. The CDR3: CASSIESPGNTEAFF. DNA for the CDR3: TGTGCCAGTAGTATAGAGTCCCCAGGGAACACTGAAGCTTTCTTT.